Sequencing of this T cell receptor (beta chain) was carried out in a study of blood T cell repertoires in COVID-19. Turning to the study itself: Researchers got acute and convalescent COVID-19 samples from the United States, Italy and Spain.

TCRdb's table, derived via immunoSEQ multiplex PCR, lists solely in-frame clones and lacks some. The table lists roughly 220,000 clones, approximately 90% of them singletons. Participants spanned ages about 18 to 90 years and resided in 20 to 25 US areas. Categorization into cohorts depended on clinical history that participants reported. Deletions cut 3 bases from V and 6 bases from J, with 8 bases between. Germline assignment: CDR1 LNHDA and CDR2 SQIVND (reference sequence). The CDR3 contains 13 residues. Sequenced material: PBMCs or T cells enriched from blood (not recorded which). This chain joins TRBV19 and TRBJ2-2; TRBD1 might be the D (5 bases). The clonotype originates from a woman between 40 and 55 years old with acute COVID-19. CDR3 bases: TGTGCCAGTAGTATTCAGGGCTCCGGGGAGCTGTTTTTT. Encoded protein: CASSIQGSGELFF.